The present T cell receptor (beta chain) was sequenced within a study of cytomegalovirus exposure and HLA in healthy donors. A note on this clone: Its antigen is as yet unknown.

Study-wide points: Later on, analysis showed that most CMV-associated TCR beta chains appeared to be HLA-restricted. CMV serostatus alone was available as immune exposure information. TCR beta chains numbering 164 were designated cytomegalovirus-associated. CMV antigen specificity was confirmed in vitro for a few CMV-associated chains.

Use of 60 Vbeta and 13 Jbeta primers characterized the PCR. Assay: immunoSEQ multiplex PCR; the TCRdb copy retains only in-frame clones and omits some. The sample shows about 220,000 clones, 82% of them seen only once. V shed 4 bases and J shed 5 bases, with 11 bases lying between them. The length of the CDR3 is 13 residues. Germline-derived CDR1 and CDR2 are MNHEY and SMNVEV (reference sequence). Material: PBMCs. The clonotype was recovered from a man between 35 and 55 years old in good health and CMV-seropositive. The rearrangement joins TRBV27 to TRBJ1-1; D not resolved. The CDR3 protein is CASSSSAGTEAFF. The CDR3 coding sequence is TGTGCCAGCAGTTCATCCGCGGGGACTGAAGCTTTCTTT.